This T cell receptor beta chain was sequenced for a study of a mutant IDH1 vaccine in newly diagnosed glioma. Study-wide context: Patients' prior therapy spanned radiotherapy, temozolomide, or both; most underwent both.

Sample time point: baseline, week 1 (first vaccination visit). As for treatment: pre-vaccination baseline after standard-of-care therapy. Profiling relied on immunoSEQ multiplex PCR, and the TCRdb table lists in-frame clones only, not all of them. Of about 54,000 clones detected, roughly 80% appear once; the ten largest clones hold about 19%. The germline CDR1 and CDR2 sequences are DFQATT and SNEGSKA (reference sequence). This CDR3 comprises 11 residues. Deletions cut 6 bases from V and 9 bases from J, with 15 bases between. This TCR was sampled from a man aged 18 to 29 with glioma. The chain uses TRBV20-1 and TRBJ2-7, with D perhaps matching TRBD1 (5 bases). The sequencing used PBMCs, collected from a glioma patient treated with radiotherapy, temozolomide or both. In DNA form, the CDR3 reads TGCAGTGCCCATTTGGGCAGGGTGCAGTACTTC. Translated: CSAHLGRVQYF.